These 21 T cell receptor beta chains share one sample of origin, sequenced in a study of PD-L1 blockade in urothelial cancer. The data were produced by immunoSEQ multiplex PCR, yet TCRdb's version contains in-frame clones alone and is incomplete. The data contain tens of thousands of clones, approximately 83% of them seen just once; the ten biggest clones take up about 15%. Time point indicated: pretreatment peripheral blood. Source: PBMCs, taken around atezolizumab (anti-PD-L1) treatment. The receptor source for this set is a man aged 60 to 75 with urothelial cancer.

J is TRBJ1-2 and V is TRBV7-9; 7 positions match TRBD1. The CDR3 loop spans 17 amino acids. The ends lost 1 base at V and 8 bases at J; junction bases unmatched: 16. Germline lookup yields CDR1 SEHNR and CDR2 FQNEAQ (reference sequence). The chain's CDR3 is CASSLGWRQGGRGGYTF. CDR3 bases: TGTGCCAGCAGCTTAGGGTGGCGACAGGGAGGAAGGGGAGGCTACACCTTC.

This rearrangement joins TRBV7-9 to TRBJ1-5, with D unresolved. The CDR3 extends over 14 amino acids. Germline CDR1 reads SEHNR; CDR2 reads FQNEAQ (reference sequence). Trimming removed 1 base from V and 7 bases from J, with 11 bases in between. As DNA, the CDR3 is TGTGCCAGCAGCTTAGAAGGGAGAGAACAGCCCCAGCATTTT. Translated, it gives CASSLEGREQPQHF.

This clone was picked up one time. CDR3 in DNA: TGTGCCAGCAGCTTAGCTCGGACTTCCGGGACTAGTATTGAGCAGTTCTTC. Amino acid sequence: CASSLARTSGTSIEQFF. This rearrangement joins TRBV11-1 to TRBJ2-1; TRBD2 matches 8 bases. CDR1 and CDR2 (germline): SGHAT, FQDESV (reference sequence). The V gene end was trimmed by 0 bases and the J gene end by 9 bases; junction bases not matched to a gene: 13. The CDR3 is 17 amino acids.

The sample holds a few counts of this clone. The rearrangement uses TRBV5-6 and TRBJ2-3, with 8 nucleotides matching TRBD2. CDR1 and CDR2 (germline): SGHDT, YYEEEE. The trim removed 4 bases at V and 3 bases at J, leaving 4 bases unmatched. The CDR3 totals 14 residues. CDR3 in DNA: TGTGCCAGCAGCCTTGGGACTAGAACAGATACGCAGTATTTT. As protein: CASSLGTRTDTQYF.

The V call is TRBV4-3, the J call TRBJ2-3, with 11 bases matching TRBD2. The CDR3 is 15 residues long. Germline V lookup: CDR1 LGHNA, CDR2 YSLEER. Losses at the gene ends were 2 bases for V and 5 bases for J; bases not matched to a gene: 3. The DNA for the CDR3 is TGCGCCAGCAGCCAACGAACTAGCGGGGGAGATACGCAGTATTTT. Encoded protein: CASSQRTSGGDTQYF.

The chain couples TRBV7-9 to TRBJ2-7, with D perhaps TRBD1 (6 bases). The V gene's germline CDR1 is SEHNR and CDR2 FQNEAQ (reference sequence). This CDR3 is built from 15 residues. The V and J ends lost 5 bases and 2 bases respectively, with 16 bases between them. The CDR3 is CASSLNRDTTYEQYF. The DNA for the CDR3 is TGTGCCAGCAGCCTAAACCGGGACACCACCTACGAGCAGTACTTC.

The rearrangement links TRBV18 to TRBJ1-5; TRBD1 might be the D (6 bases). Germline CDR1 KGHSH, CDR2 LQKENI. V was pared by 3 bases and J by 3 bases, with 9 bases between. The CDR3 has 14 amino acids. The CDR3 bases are TGTGCCAGCTCACCGGACAGCAACAATCAGCCCCAGCATTTT. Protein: CASSPDSNNQPQHF.

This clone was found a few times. CDR3 protein: CASSSTGPLGYTF. CDR3 DNA: TGTGCCAGCAGCTCGACAGGGCCCCTCGGCTACACCTTC. This sequence joins TRBV7-2 and TRBJ1-2; 7 bases align to TRBD1. In germline, CDR1 is SGHTA, CDR2 FQGNSA. This CDR3 is 13 amino acids long. V was clipped by 4 bases and J by 8 bases; unmatched bases: 7.

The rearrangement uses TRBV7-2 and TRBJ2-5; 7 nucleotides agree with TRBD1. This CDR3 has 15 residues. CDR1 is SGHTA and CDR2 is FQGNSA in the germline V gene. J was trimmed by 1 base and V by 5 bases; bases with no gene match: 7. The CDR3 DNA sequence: TGTGCCAGCAGCGCGTACAGGGGATCCCAAGAGACCCAGTACTTC. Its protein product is CASSAYRGSQETQYF.

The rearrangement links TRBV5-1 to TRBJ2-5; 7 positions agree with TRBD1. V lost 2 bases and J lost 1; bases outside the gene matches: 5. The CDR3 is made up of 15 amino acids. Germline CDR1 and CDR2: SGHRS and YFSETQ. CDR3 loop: CASSFWTGVQETQYF. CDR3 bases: TGCGCCAGCAGCTTCTGGACAGGCGTCCAAGAGACCCAGTACTTC.

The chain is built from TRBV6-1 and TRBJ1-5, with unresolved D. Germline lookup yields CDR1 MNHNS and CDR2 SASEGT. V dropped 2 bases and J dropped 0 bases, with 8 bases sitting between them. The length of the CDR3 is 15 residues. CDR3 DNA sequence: TGTGCCAGCAGTGAACCAGTTAATAGCAATCAGCCCCAGCATTTT. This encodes CASSEPVNSNQPQHF.

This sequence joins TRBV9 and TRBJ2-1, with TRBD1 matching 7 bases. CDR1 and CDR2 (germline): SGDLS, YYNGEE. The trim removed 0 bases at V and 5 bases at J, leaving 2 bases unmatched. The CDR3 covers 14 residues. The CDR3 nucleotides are TGTGCCAGCAGCGTAGTCGGGACAGACAATGAGCAGTTCTTC. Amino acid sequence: CASSVVGTDNEQFF.

CDR3 loop: CAIHKTSQTQYF. The CDR3 DNA reads TGTGCCATCCATAAGACTAGCCAGACCCAGTACTTC. The chain recombines TRBV9 with TRBJ2-5, with 7 bases matching TRBD2. CDR1 and CDR2 from the germline V gene are SGDLS and YYNGEE. The CDR3 contains 12 residues. V lost 9 bases to trimming and J lost 6 bases; unmatched junction nucleotides: 8.

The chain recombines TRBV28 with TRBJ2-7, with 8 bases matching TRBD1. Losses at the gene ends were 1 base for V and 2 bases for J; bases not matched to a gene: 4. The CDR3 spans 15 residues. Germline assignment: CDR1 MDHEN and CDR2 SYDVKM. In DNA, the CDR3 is TGTGCCAGCAGTTTATTGGGACAGGTAACCTACGAGCAGTACTTC. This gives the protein CASSLLGQVTYEQYF. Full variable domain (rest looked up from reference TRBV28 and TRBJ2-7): DVKVTQSSRYLVKRTGEKVFLECVQDMDHENMFWYRQDPGLGLRLIYFSYDVKMKEKGDIPEGYSVSREKKERFSLILESASTNQTSMYLCASSLLGQVTYEQYFGPGTRLTVT.

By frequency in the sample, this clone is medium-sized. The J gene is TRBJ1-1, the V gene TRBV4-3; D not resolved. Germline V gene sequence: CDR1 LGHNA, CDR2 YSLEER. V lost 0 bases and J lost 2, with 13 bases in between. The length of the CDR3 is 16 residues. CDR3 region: CASSQDLVSVNTEAFF. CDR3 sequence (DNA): TGCGCCAGCAGCCAAGATTTGGTATCGGTCAACACTGAAGCTTTCTTT.

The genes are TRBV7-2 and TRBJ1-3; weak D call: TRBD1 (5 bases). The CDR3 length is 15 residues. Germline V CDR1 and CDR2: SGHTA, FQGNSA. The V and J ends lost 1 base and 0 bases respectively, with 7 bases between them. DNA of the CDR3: TGTGCCAGCAGCTTAGAAAGGGGCTCTGGAAACACCATATATTTT. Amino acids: CASSLERGSGNTIYF. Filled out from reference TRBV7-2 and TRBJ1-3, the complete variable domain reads GAGVSQSPSNKVTEKGKDVELRCDPISGHTALYWYRQSLGQGLEFLIYFQGNSAPDKSGLPSDRFSAERTGGSVSTLTIQRTQQEDSAVYLCASSLERGSGNTIYFGEGSWLTVV.

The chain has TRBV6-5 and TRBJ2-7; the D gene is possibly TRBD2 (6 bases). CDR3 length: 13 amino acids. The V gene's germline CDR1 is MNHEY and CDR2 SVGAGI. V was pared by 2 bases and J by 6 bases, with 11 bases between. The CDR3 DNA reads TGTGCCAGCAGTTACAACCGGGGGATCGAGCAGTACTTC. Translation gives CASSYNRGIEQYF.

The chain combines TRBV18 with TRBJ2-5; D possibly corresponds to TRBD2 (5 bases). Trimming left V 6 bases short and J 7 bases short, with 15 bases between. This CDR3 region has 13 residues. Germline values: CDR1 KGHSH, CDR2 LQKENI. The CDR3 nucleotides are TGTGCCAGCTCGCAAAGGGAGACCGGGACCCAGTACTTC. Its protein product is CASSQRETGTQYF.

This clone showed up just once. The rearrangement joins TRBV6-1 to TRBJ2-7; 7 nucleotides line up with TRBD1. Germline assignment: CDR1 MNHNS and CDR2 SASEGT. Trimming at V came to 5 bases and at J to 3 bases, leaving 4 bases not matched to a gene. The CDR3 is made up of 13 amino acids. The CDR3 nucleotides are TGTGCCAGCAGTTGGGGACAGCTCTACGAGCAGTACTTC. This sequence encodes CASSWGQLYEQYF.

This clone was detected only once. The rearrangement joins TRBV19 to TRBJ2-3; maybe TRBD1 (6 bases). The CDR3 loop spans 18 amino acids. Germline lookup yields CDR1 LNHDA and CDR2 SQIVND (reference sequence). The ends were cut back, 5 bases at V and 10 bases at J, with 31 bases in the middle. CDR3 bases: TGTGCCAGTAGTGCCCGCCGGGACATCGCACGATCGTCCGATGCGCAGTATTTT. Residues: CASSARRDIARSSDAQYF.

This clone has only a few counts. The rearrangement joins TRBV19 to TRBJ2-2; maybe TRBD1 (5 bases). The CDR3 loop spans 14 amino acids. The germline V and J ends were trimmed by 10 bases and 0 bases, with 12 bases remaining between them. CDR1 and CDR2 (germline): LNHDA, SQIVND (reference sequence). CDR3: CAIRLTANTGELFF. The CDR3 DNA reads TGTGCCATCCGGTTGACAGCGAACACCGGGGAGCTGTTTTTT.